These T cell receptor beta chains were read from a single sample in a study of blood T cell repertoires in COVID-19. Generated by immunoSEQ multiplex PCR, the TCRdb table keeps only in-frame clones and is missing some. Among some 150,000 clones listed, around nine tenths were seen once. The sequencing input was peripheral blood. Receptors originate from a man aged 18-30 years with active or convalescent COVID-19. The CDR3 runs from the conserved cysteine through the conserved F or W. A D gene is named only where the DNA matches it firmly. Size is stated for part of the rows, as once, few or many counts, or as a class when the clone is expanded.

v_gene	j_gene	d_gene	abundance	CDR3aa	CDR3nt
TRBV10-3	TRBJ2-7	NA	NA	CAISETDGGREQYF	TGTGCCATCAGTGAAACCGACGGCGGTCGCGAGCAGTACTTC
TRBV10-3	TRBJ1-2	NA	NA	CAIRGSRRVDVGGYTF	TGTGCCATCAGGGGCTCTAGGAGGGTGGATGTCGGTGGCTACACCTTC
TRBV30	TRBJ2-2	TRBD1	NA	CAGPGQSRTGELFF	TGTGCCGGGCCGGGACAGAGCCGGACCGGGGAGCTGTTTTTT
TRBV12-3/TRBV12-4	TRBJ2-5	NA	NA	CASSIQETQYF	TGTGCCAGCAGCATCCAAGAGACCCAGTACTTC
TRBV28	TRBJ1-2	TRBD1	NA	CASSFGTGVSNYGYTF	TGTGCCAGCAGTTTCGGGACAGGGGTCAGTAACTATGGCTACACCTTC
TRBV12-5	TRBJ2-7	NA	NA	CASAPRLASNEQYF	TGTGCTAGTGCCCCACGGCTAGCCAGCAACGAGCAGTACTTC
TRBV6-5	TRBJ1-5	NA	NA	CASTPPGSNQPQHF	TGTGCCAGCACCCCACCAGGTAGCAATCAGCCCCAGCATTTT
TRBV30	TRBJ1-1	NA	NA	CAWSDRSAAFF	TGTGCCTGGAGTGATAGGAGCGCAGCTTTCTTT
TRBV27	TRBJ2-2	NA	NA	CASSLNFQGRTGELFF	TGTGCCAGCAGTTTAAATTTCCAGGGAAGGACCGGGGAGCTGTTTTTT
TRBV11-2	TRBJ2-1	NA	once	CASSWPPGTSYNEQFF	TGTGCCAGCAGCTGGCCCCCCGGGACATCATACAATGAGCAGTTCTTC
TRBV3-1/TRBV3-2	TRBJ1-2	NA	NA	CASSQGPQGSYYGYTF	TGTGCCAGCAGCCAAGGGCCGCAGGGGTCCTACTATGGCTACACCTTC
TRBV18	TRBJ1-2	NA	NA	CASSPPGHSYGYTF	TGTGCCAGCTCACCGCCGGGACATAGCTATGGCTACACCTTC
TRBV6-4	TRBJ1-2	TRBD1	NA	CASRGQGASVGYTF	TGTGCCAGCAGGGGACAGGGGGCCTCGGTTGGCTACACCTTC
TRBV25-1	TRBJ2-3	NA	once	CASSRVRGDTQYF	TGTGCCAGCAGCAGGGTAAGGGGAGATACGCAGTATTTT
TRBV5-1	TRBJ1-6	NA	NA	CASSLAGAFFGSPLHF	TGCGCCAGCAGCTTGGCCGGTGCTTTCTTTGGTTCACCCCTCCACTTT
TRBV18	TRBJ1-1	TRBD1	NA	CASSPVRQGANTEAFF	TGTGCCAGCTCACCAGTTAGACAGGGGGCGAACACTGAAGCTTTCTTT